Given below is one T cell receptor (beta chain) in context. Its antigen remains unidentified. Uncontrolled infection, other autoimmune disease, pregnancy and lactation each barred patients from inclusion. The diagnostic basis comprised clinical symptoms, serum thyroxine and TRAb, thyroid ultrasound and orbital computed tomography. Unmatched junction bases numbered 15, after V lost 3 bases and J lost 4 bases. The CDR3 extends over 17 amino acids. The germline V gene has CDR1 SEHNR and CDR2 FQNEAQ (reference sequence). TCR beta CDR3 sequences were amplified from RNA transcripts. HTBI primers were the set used in a first-round RT-PCR of the TCR CDR3. MiXCR, applied by TCRdb to the multiplex PCR reads, yields one record per CDR3 protein. The table lists about 560,000 distinct CDR3 sequences, roughly 17% of them singletons. The sample comes from a study of T cells in Graves' hyperthyroidism and ophthalmopathy.

Study results and limitations: Using 13 V-J features, a model discriminated ophthalmopathy from stable hyperthyroidism. In blood, most of the thyroid clonotypes expanded above 0.001 were also present.

V and J are TRBV7-9 and TRBJ2-7; 7 bases agree with TRBD2. This clonotype originated in a young woman with Graves' hyperthyroidism. The sequenced sample was blood. Written as DNA, the CDR3 is TGTGCCAGCAGCTTGCCGAACGAGGGAGGGCCTCAATACGAGCAGTACTTC. This encodes CASSLPNEGGPQYEQYF.